The present entry profiles one TCR beta chain with its context. This entry is derived from a study of blood T cell repertoires in COVID-19. With V trimmed by 7 bases and J by 8 bases, 5 bases remained unmatched. Germline-derived CDR1 and CDR2 are SQVTM and ANQGSEA. The CDR3 is 13 amino acids. Repertoires were generated with immunoSEQ multiplex PCR, while TCRdb's copy carries only in-frame clones and drops some. The sample lists roughly 200,000 clones; approximately 92% were seen once. This receptor was identified in a man over 45 with acute or convalescent COVID-19. Source material: peripheral blood. The J gene is TRBJ1-6, the V gene TRBV29-1; 10 positions agree with TRBD1. The CDR3 sequence is CSAGQGPDSPLHF. CDR3 DNA: TGCAGCGCGGGACAGGGGCCAGATTCACCCCTCCACTTT.